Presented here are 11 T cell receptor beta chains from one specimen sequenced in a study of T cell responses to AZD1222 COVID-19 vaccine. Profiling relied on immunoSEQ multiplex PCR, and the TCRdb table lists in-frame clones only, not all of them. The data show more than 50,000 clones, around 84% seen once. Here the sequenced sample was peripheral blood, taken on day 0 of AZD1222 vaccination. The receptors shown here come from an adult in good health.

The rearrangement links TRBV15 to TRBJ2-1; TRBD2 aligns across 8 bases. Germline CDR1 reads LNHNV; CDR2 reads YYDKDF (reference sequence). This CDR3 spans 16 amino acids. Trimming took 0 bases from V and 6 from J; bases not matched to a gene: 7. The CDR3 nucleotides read TGTGCCACCAGCAGAGATCGGGGCGGGAGGTCCAATGAGCAGTTCTTC. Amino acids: CATSRDRGGRSNEQFF. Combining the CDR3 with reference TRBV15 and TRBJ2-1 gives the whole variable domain DAMVIQNPRYQVTQFGKPVTLSCSQTLNHNVMYWYQQKSSQAPKLLFHYYDKDFNNEADTPDNFQSRRPNTSFCFLDIRSPGLGDTAMYLCATSRDRGGRSNEQFFGPGTRLTVL.

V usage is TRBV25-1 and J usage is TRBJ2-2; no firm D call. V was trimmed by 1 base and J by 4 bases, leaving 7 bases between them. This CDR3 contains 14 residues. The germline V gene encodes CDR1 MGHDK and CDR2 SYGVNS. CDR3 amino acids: CASSEWSGTGELFF. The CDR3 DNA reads TGTGCCAGCAGTGAATGGTCGGGCACCGGGGAGCTGTTTTTT.

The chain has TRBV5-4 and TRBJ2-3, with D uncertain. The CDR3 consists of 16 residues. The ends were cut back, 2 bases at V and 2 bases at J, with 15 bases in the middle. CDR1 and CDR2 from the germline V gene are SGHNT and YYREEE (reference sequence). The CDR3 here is CASSFASGRATDTQYF. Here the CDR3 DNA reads TGTGCCAGCAGCTTTGCGAGTGGACGTGCCACAGATACGCAGTATTTT.

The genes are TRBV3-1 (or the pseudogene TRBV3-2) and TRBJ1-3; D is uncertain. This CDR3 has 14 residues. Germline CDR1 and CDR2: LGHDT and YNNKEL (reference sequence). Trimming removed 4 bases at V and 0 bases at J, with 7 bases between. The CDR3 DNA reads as TGTGCCAGCAGCCTTACGAGCTCTGGAAACACCATATATTTT. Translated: CASSLTSSGNTIYF.

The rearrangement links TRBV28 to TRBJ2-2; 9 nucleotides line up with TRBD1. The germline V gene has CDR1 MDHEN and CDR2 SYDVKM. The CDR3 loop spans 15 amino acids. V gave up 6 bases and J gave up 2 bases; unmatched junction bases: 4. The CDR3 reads CASSWDRDNTGELFF. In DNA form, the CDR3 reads TGTGCCAGCAGCTGGGACAGGGATAACACCGGGGAGCTGTTTTTT.

The CDR3 is CASSLSRGLTEAFF. The CDR3, as DNA: TGTGCCAGCAGCCTGAGCAGGGGGCTGACTGAAGCTTTCTTT. This chain links TRBV7-2 with TRBJ1-1; TRBD1 aligns across 8 bases. The CDR3 is 14 amino acids. V lost 5 bases and J lost 5; bases outside the gene matches: 7. CDR1 and CDR2 from the germline V gene are SGHTA and FQGNSA.

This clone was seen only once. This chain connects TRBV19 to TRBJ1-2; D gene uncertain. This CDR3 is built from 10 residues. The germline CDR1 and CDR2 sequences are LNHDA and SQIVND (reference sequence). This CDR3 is CATRHYGYTF. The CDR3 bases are TGTGCAACGAGACACTATGGCTACACCTTC. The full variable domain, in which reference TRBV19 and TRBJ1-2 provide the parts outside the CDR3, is DGGITQSPKYLFRKEGQNVTLSCEQNLNHDAMYWYRQDPGQGLRLIYYSQIVNDFQKGDIAEGYSVSREKKESFPLTVTSAQKNPTAFYLCATRHYGYTFGSGTRLTVV.

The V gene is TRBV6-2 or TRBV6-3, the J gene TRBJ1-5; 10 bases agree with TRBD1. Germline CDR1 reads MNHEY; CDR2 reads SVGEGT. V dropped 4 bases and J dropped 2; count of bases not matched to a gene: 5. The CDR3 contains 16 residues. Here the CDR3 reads CASSSRQGARNQPQHF. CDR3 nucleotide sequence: TGTGCCAGCAGTTCGCGACAGGGGGCTCGCAATCAGCCCCAGCATTTT.

Here the CDR3 reads CASSYRLAEAFF. The CDR3 bases are TGTGCCAGCAGTTATCGGTTGGCTGAAGCTTTCTTT. The chain couples TRBV6-2 or TRBV6-3 to TRBJ1-1; no definite D call. This CDR3 region has 12 residues. Between the trimmed V and J ends, which lost 3 bases and 6 bases, there was a span of 8 bases. Germline loops: CDR1 MNHEY, CDR2 SVGEGT.

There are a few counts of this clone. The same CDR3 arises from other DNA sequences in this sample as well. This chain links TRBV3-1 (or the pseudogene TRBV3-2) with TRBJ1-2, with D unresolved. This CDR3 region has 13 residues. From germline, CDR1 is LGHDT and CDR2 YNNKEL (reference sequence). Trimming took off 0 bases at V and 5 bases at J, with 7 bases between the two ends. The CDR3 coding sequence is TGTGCCAGCAGCCAAGATAGAGGGTATGGCTACACCTTC. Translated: CASSQDRGYGYTF.

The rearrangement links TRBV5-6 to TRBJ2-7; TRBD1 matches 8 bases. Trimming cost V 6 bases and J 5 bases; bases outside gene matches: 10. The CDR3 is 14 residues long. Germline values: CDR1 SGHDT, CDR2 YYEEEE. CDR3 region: CASMMDRDGNEQYV. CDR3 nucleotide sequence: TGTGCCAGCATGATGGACAGGGACGGTAACGAGCAGTACGTC.